The T cell receptor (beta chain) under discussion was sequenced for a study of patients and donors after allogeneic stem cell transplantation (dated by TCRdb to the early 2020s). As concerns this clonotype: Its antigen target is currently unknown. Within one base of it there is no much larger clone, and no base qualities were kept.

Receptor amplification or capture employed RT-PCR. The data were produced on a NextSeq 550. TCRdb ran its own pipeline on the public reads, namely fastp trimming at Q25 and MiXCR clone calling, and kept in-frame beta chains. Each record represents a unique CDR3 protein, reported with the most common genes and DNA among its rows. A total of roughly 230,000 distinct CDR3 sequences appear in this sample, 13% to 15% of them only once. In total, the top ten clones hold around 10% of the sample. According to the germline V gene, CDR1 reads MNHEY and CDR2 reads SVGAGI. The CDR3 holds 15 amino acids from the cysteine to the phenylalanine. Here the CDR3 DNA is all that survives: 45 bases in frame from base 1. Trimming at the junction amounts to 0 bases on V and 5 bases on J, and the germline ends lie 13 bases apart.

This sequence originates from a human donor who was either an allogeneic HSCT recipient or a stem cell or donor lymphocyte infusion donor (not recorded which). It is not recorded whose cells these are; they may come from a transplant donor. The specimen was blood, either unsorted or a sorted T cell fraction (not recorded which). This sequence uses TRBV6-5 and TRBJ2-5; confidence is insufficient to name the D gene. The CDR3: CASSYSKWALETQYF. The nucleotide sequence is given as TGTGCCAGCAGTTACTCGAAATGGGCCTTGGAGACCCAGTACTTC.